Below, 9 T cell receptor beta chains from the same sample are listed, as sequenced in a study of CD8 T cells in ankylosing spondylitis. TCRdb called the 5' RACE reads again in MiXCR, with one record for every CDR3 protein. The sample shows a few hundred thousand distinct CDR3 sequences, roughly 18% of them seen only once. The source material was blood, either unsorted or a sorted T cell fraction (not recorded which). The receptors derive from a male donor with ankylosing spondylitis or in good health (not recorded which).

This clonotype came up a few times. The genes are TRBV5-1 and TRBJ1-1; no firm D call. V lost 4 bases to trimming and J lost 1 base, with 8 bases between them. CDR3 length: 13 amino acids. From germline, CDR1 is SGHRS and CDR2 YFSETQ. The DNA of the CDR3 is TGCGCCAGCAGCGGGTACACGAACACTGAAGCTTTCTTT. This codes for CASSGYTNTEAFF.

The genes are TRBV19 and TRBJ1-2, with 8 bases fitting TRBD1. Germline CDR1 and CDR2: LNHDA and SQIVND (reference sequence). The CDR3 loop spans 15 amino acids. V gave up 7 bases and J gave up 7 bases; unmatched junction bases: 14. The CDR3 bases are TGTGCCAGTATGGACAGGGTTTTTCGACTAGCTGGCTACACCTTC. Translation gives CASMDRVFRLAGYTF.

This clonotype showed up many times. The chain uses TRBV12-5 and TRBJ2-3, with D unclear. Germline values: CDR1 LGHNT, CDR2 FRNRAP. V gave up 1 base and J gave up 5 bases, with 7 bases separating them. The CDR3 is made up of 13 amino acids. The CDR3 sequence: CASGLEGRDTQYF. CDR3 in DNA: TGTGCTAGTGGTTTGGAGGGTCGAGATACGCAGTATTTT.

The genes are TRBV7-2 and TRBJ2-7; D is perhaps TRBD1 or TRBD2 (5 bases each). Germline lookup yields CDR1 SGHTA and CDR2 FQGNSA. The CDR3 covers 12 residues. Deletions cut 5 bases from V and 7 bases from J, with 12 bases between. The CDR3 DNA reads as TGTGCCAGCAGCACAGAGGGGAAGGAGCAGTACTTC. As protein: CASSTEGKEQYF.

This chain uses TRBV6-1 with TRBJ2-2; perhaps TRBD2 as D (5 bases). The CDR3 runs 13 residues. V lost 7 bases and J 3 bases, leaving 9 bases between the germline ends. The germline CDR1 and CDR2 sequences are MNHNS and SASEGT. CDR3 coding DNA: TGTGCCAGCACGGGATTCGACACCGGGGAGCTGTTTTTT. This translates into CASTGFDTGELFF.

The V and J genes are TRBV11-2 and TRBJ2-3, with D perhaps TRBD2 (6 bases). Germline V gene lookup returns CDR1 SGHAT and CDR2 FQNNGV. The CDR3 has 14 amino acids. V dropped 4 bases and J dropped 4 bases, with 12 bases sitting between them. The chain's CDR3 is CASSSITSPDTQYF. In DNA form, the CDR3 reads TGTGCCAGCAGCTCGATAACTAGCCCAGATACGCAGTATTTT.

CDR3 amino acids: CASSFAVPAGLRYEQYF. CDR3 in DNA: TGTGCCAGCAGTTTCGCCGTTCCAGCGGGACTCCGCTACGAGCAGTACTTC. The V gene is TRBV6-2 or TRBV6-3, the J gene TRBJ2-7; TRBD2 aligns across 7 bases. The CDR3 length is 17 residues. Losses at the gene ends were 4 bases for V and 3 bases for J; bases not matched to a gene: 15. CDR1 is MNHEY and CDR2 is SVGEGT in the germline V gene.

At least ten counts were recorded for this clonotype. The CDR3 DNA is TGTGCCAGCAGCCTGTCACCGATTTGGCCAGATACGCAGTATTTT. This sequence encodes CASSLSPIWPDTQYF. The rearrangement uses TRBV7-3 and TRBJ2-3; no definite D call. CDR1 is SGHTA and CDR2 is FQGTGA in the germline V gene. Trimming removed 5 bases from V and 4 bases from J, with 16 bases in between. The CDR3 sequence is 15 residues long.

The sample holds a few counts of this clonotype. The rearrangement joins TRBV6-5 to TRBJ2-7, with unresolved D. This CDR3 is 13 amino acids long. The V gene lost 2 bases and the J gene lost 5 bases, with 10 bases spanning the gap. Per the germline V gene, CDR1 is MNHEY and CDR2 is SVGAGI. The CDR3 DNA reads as TGTGCCAGCAGTTACGACCCGGGCGACGAGCAGTACTTC. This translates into CASSYDPGDEQYF.